This T cell receptor (beta chain) was sequenced in a study of blood T cell repertoires in COVID-19. At the level of the study: The samples span acute and convalescent COVID-19 from the United States, Italy and Spain. T cells, B-cell-depleted T cells, or PBMCs provided the cDNA or gDNA that served as material.

How the authors handled the data: For nucleated cells, counts were estimated from reference gene primer amplification. Here immunoSEQ multiplex PCR was the method, and the copy in TCRdb shows in-frame clones only, minus some. The V and J calls and the clone size are those of that table, but D and trimming were determined from the DNA. The top ten clones hold about 6% of a sample with more than 150,000 clones, roughly four fifths of them seen once. Germline V gives CDR1 SEHNR, CDR2 FQNEAQ (reference sequence). The CDR3 extends over 15 amino acids. V was shortened by 5 bases and J by 3 bases, with 16 bases between the two germline ends.

V is TRBV7-9 and J is TRBJ1-2; D gene unclear. The TCR sequence derives from a woman aged 40 to 50 with acute or convalescent COVID-19. Material for sequencing was peripheral blood. The CDR3 DNA reads TGTGCCAGCAGCCGCCCGGAGGGAGGGCACTATGGCTACACCTTC. Translating gives CASSRPEGGHYGYTF.